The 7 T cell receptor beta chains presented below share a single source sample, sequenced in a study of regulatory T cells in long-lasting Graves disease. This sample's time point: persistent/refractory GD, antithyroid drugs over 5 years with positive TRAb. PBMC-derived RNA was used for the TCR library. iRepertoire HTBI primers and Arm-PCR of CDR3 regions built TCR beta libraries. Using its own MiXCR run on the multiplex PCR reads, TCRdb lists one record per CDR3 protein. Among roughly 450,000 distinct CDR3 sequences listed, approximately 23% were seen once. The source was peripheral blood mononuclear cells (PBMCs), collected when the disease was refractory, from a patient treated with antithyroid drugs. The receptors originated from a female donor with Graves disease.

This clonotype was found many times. The CDR3 coding sequence is TGTGCCAGCAGTTATGGAGGTAACGTCTTGAACACTGAAGCTTTCTTT. This sequence encodes CASSYGGNVLNTEAFF. The rearrangement links TRBV6-2 or TRBV6-3 to TRBJ1-1; D is unresolved. This CDR3 spans 16 amino acids. The V end lost 3 bases, the J end lost 0 bases, and 14 bases lay between the germline ends. The V gene's germline CDR1 is MNHEY and CDR2 SVGEGT.

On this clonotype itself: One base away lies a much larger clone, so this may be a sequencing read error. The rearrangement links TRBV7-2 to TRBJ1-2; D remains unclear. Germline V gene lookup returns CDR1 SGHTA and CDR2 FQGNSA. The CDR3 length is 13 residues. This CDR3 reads CANSFPTNYGYTF. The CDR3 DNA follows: TGTGCCAACAGCTTCCCTACTAACTATGGCTACACCTTC.

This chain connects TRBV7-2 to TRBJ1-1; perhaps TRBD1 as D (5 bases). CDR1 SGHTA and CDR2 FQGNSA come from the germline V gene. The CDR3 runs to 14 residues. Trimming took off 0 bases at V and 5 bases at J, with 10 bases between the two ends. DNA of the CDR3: TGTGCCAGCAGCTTAGCGGCAGGGTCTACTGAAGCTTTCTTT. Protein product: CASSLAAGSTEAFF. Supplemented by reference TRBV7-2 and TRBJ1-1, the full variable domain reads GAGVSQSPSNKVTEKGKDVELRCDPISGHTALYWYRQSLGQGLEFLIYFQGNSAPDKSGLPSDRFSAERTGGSVSTLTIQRTQQEDSAVYLCASSLAAGSTEAFFGQGTRLTVV.

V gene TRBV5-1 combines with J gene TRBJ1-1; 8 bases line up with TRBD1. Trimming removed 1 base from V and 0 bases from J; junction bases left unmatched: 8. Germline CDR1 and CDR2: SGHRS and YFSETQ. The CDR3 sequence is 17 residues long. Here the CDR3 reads CASSLWDRKKMNTEAFF. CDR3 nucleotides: TGCGCCAGCAGCTTGTGGGACAGGAAAAAGATGAACACTGAAGCTTTCTTT.

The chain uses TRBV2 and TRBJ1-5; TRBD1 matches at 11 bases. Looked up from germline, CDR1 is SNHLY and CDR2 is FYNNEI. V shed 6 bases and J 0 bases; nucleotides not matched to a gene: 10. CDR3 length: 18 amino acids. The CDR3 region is CASSPGTGGRCSNQPQHF. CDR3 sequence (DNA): TGTGCCAGCAGCCCCGGGACAGGGGGAAGGTGTAGCAATCAGCCCCAGCATTTT.

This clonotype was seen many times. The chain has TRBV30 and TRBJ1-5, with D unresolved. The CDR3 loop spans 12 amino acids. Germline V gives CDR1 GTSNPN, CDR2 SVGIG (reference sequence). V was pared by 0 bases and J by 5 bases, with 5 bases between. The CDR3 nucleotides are TGTGCCTGGAGTGTGCTCGATCAGCCCCAGCATTTT. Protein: CAWSVLDQPQHF. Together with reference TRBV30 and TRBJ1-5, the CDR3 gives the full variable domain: SQTIHQWPATLVQPVGSPLSLECTVEGTSNPNLYWYRQAAGRGLQLLFYSVGIGQISSEVPQNLSASRPQDRQFILSSKKLLLSDSGFYLCAWSVLDQPQHFGDGTRLSIL.

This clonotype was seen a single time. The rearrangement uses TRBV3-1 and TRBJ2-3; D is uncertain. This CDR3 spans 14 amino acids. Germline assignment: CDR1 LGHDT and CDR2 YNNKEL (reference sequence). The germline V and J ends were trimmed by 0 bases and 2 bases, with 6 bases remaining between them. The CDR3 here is CASSQDTPTDTQYF. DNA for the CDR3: TGTGCCAGCAGCCAAGATACCCCCACAGATACGCAGTATTTT.